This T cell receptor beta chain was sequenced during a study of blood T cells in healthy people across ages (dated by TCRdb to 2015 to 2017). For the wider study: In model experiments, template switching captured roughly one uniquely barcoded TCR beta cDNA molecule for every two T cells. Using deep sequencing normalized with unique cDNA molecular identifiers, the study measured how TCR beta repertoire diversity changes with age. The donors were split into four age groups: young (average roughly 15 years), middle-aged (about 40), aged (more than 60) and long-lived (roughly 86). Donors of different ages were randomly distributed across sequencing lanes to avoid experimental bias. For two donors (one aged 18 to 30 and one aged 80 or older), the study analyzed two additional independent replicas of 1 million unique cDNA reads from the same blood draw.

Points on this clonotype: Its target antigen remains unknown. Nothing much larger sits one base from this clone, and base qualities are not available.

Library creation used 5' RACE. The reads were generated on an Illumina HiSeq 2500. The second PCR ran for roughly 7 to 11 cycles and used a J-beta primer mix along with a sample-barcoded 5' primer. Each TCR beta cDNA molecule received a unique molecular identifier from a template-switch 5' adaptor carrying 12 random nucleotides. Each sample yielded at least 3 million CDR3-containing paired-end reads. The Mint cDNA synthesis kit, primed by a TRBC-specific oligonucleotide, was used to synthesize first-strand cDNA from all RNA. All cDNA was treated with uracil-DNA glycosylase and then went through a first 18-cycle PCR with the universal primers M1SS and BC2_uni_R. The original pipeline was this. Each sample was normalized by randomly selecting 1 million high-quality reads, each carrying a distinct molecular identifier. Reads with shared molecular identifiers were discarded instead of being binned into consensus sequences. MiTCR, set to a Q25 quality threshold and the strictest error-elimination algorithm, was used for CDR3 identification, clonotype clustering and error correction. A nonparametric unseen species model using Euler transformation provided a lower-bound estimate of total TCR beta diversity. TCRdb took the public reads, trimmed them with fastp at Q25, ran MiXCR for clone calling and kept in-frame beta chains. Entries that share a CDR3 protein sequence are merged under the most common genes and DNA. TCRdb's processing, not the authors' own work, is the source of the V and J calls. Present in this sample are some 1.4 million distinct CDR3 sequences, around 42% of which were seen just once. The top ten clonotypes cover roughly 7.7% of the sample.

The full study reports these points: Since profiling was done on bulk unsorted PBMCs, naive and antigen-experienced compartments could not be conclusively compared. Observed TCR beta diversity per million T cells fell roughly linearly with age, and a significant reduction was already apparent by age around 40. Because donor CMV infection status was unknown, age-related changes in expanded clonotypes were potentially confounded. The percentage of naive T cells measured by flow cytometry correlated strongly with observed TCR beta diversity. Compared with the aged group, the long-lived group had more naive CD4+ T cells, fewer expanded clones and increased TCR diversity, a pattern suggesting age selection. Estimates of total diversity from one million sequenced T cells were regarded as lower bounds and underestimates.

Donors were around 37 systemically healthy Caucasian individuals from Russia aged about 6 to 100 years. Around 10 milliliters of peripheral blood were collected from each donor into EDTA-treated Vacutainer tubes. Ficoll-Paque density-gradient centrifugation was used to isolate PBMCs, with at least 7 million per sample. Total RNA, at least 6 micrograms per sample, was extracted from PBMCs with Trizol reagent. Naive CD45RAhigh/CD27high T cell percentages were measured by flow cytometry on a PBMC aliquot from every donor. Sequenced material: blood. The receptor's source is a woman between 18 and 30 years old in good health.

This receptor has the CDR3 CASRPPTGPYEQYF. The nucleotide sequence is TGTGCCAGCAGGCCCCCGACCGGGCCTTACGAGCAGTACTTC. The sequence is built from TRBV6-5 and TRBJ2-7, with the identity of the D gene unclear. The CDR3 covers 14 residues, taking in both the cysteine and the phenylalanine. The CDR3 DNA has 42 bases and is translated from base 1. V loses 6 bases of germline sequence and J loses 4 bases, and the interval between the two ends is 16 bases. Sequences MNHEY (CDR1) and SVGAGI (CDR2) are obtained from the germline V gene.